This T cell receptor (beta chain) was captured by sequencing in a study of shared clonotypes between healthy human individuals. Repertoires were generated with immunoSEQ multiplex PCR, while TCRdb's copy carries only in-frame clones and drops some. The sample has approximately 810,000 clones, about 91% seen once. CDR3 length: 13 amino acids. From germline, CDR1 is MNHNY and CDR2 SVGAGI (reference sequence). V was clipped by 10 bases and J by 2 bases, with 15 bases between them. The naive CD8 fraction comprised CD45RO-negative cells positively selected for CCR7 and excluded terminally differentiated effector memory CD45RA+ cells.

The receptor's source is a man aged 30 to 45 in good health. Input material: naive CD8+ T cells sorted from blood. The chain has TRBV6-6 and TRBJ2-7, with D possibly called TRBD1 or TRBD2 (5 bases each). CDR3 DNA: TGTGCCACCGAGCAGGGAGAAACCTACGAGCAGTACTTC. Translating gives CATEQGETYEQYF.